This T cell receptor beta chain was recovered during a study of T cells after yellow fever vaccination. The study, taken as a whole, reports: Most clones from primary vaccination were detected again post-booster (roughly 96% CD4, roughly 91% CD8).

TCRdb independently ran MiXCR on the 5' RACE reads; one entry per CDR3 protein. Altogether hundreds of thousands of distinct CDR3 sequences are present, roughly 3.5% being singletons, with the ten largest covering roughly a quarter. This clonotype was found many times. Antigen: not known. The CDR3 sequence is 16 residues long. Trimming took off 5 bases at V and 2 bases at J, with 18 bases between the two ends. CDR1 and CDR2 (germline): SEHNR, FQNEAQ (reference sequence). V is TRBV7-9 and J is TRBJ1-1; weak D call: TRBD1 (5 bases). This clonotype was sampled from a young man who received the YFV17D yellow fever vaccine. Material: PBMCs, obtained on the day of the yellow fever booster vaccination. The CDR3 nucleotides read TGTGCCAGCAGCCCTGACGCCGACAGACCAAACACTGAAGCTTTCTTT. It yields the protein CASSPDADRPNTEAFF.